Each of the 12 T cell receptor beta chains below was sequenced from the same sample in a study of a mutant IDH1 vaccine in newly diagnosed glioma. TCRdb's table, derived via immunoSEQ multiplex PCR, lists solely in-frame clones and lacks some. This table has approximately 28,000 clones, approximately 87% appearing once. Specified time point: week 35, safety follow-up. A 20-mer mutant IDH1 peptide at 300 ug was injected subcutaneously with topical imiquimod. These receptors lack a known antigen. Sequences were derived from PBMCs, sampled from a glioma patient whose treatment included an IDH1 peptide vaccine. Receptors were obtained from a man younger than 45 with glioma.

V gene TRBV7-8 combines with J gene TRBJ1-1; D gene uncertain. V lost 1 base and J 0 bases, leaving 3 bases between the germline ends. Germline V lookup: CDR1 SGHVS, CDR2 FQNEAQ. The CDR3 is 13 residues long. The CDR3 here is CASSLELNTEAFF. The CDR3 coding sequence is TGTGCCAGCAGCTTAGAGCTGAACACTGAAGCTTTCTTT.

V and J are TRBV6-5 and TRBJ2-1; no clear D gene. V was shortened by 5 bases and J by 0 bases, with 2 bases between the two germline ends. This CDR3 has 12 amino acids. Germline assignment: CDR1 MNHEY and CDR2 SVGAGI. The CDR3 region is CASSRSYNEQFF. The DNA for the CDR3 is TGTGCCAGCAGTCGCTCCTACAATGAGCAGTTCTTC.

This clone was picked up a small number of times. This chain joins TRBV5-4 and TRBJ2-7; D not certain. Trimming removed 4 bases from V and 0 bases from J, with 11 bases in between. The length of the CDR3 is 14 residues. Germline V gene lookup returns CDR1 SGHNT and CDR2 YYREEE (reference sequence). The CDR3 DNA sequence: TGTGCCAGCAGCATTGGCAGGAACTCCTACGAGCAGTACTTC. The encoded protein is CASSIGRNSYEQYF.

With respect to this clone: One end of the junction does not line up with germline, which may come from a read error. The chain combines TRBV5-1 with TRBJ2-7; D call uncertain. The CDR3 totals 13 residues. CDR1 is SGHRS and CDR2 is YFSETQ in the germline V gene. CDR3 DNA sequence: TGCGCCAGCAGGTTGGGCGGCGCCTACGAGCAGTACTTC. The encoded protein is CASRLGGAYEQYF.

J is TRBJ2-1 and V is TRBV7-9; perhaps TRBD2 as D (6 bases). Germline CDR1 is SEHNR and CDR2 is FQNEAQ (reference sequence). V lost 6 bases to trimming and J lost 3 bases, with 15 bases between them. CDR3 length equals 15 residues. The CDR3 DNA sequence: TGTGCCAGCAGGCCCAGCGGGCTAGTCTACAATGAGCAGTTCTTC. Translating gives CASRPSGLVYNEQFF.

As DNA, the CDR3 is TGTGCCAGCAGCGCCGGACCCTTGAACACTGAAGCTTTCTTT. Its translation is CASSAGPLNTEAFF. This chain joins TRBV5-4 and TRBJ1-1, with D unresolved. Trimming shortened V by 4 bases and J by 0 bases, and 10 bases separated the two germline ends. The CDR3 has 14 residues. Per the germline V gene, CDR1 is SGHNT and CDR2 is YYREEE (reference sequence).

This clone has a handful of counts. The chain carries TRBV11-2 and TRBJ2-7; 15 nucleotides align to TRBD2. CDR3 size: 17 residues. The germline gives CDR1 SGHAT, CDR2 FQNNGV. The V gene end was trimmed by 6 bases and the J gene end by 4 bases; junction bases not matched to a gene: 10. CDR3 in DNA: TGTGCCAGCAGGTACCCCGGGACTAGCGGGAGGTTGTACGAGCAGTACTTC. As protein: CASRYPGTSGRLYEQYF.

The V and J genes are TRBV6-5 and TRBJ1-6; D is perhaps TRBD1 (6 bases). The CDR3 extends over 15 amino acids. The germline V gene encodes CDR1 MNHEY and CDR2 SVGAGI. V was shortened by 7 bases and J by 7 bases, with 17 bases between the two germline ends. The CDR3 sequence is CASTTSGERNSPLHF. DNA of the CDR3: TGTGCCAGCACCACTTCAGGGGAAAGGAATTCACCCCTCCACTTT.

V usage is TRBV15 and J usage is TRBJ2-3; perhaps TRBD1 as D (7 bases). Germline CDR1 reads LNHNV; CDR2 reads YYDKDF (reference sequence). Trimming took 10 bases from V and 3 from J, leaving 17 bases between them. The CDR3 is made up of 14 amino acids. The chain's CDR3 is CAIGGTDQTDTQYF. CDR3 in DNA: TGTGCCATCGGCGGGACAGATCAGACAGATACGCAGTATTTT.

Here the CDR3 reads CASSLVSGSNQPQHF. CDR3 nucleotide sequence: TGCGCCAGCAGCTTGGTGTCAGGGAGCAATCAGCCCCAGCATTTT. The V and J genes are TRBV5-1 and TRBJ1-5, with D possibly TRBD1 on 5 matching bases. V was trimmed by 0 bases and J by 1 base, leaving 8 bases between them. CDR1 and CDR2 (germline): SGHRS, YFSETQ. The CDR3 runs to 15 residues.

This chain joins TRBV30 and TRBJ2-2; D is ambiguous. V was cut by 4 bases and J by 4 bases, with 13 bases left in between. CDR1 is GTSNPN, CDR2 SVGIG, per germline (reference sequence). The CDR3 is 14 amino acids. The CDR3 here is CAWKRSVRTGELFF. The CDR3, as DNA: TGTGCCTGGAAAAGAAGTGTTCGCACCGGGGAGCTGTTTTTT.

The genes are TRBV25-1 and TRBJ1-4; D is perhaps TRBD1 (6 bases). V lost 4 bases to trimming and J lost 7 bases, with 10 bases between them. This CDR3 has 13 residues. CDR1 is MGHDK, CDR2 SYGVNS, per germline. The CDR3 DNA sequence: TGTGCCAGCAGTGGGGGGGGCGGTGAAAAACTGTTTTTT. Translating gives CASSGGGGEKLFF.